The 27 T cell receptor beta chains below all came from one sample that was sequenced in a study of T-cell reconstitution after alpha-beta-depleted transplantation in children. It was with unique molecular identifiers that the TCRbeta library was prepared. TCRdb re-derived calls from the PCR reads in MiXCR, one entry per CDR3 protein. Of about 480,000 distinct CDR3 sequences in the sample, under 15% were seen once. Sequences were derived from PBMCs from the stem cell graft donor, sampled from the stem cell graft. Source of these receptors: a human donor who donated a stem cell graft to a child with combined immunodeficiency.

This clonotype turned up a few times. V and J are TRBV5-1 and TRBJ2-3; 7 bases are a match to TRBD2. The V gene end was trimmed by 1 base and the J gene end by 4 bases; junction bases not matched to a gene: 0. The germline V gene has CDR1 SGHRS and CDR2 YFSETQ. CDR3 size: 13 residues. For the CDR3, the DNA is TGCGCCAGCAGCTTGAGCGGGGCAGATACGCAGTATTTT. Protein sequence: CASSLSGADTQYF.

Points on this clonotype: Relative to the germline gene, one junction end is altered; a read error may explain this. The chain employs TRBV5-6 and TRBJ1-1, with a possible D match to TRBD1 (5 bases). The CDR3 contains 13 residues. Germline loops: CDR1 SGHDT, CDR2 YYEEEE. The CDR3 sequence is CASTLRTYTEAFF. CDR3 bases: TGTGCCAGCACCTTGAGGACATACACTGAAGCTTTCTTT.

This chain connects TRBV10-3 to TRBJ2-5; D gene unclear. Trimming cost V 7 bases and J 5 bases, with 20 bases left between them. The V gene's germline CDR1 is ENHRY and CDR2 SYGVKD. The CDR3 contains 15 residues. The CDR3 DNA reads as TGTGCCATCACATCCGAACGTAACTCGTGGGAGACCCAGTACTTC. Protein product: CAITSERNSWETQYF.

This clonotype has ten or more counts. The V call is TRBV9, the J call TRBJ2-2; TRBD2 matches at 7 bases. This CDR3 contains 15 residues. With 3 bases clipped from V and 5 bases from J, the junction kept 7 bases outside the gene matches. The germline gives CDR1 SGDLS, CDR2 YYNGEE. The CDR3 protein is CASSGEAGYTGELFF. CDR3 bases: TGTGCCAGCAGCGGAGAAGCGGGGTATACCGGGGAGCTGTTTTTT. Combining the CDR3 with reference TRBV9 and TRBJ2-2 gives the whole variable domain DSGVTQTPKHLITATGQRVTLRCSPRSGDLSVYWYQQSLDQGLQFLIQYYNGEERAKGNILERFSAQQFPDLHSELNLSSLELGDSALYFCASSGEAGYTGELFFGEGSRLTVL.

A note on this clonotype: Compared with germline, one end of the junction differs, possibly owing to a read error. The CDR3 spells CASRTGGSSYERYF. CDR3 coding DNA: TGTGCCAGCAGGACAGGGGGAAGTTCCTACGAGCGGTACTTC. The chain uses TRBV12-3 or TRBV12-4 and TRBJ2-7; TRBD1 aligns across 9 bases. This CDR3 region has 14 residues.

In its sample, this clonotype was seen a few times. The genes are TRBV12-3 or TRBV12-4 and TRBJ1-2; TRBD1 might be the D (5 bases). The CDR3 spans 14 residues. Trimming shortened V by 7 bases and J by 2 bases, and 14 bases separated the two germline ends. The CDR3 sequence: CASTLGRENYGYTF. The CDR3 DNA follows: TGTGCCAGCACCTTGGGCAGGGAGAACTATGGCTACACCTTC.

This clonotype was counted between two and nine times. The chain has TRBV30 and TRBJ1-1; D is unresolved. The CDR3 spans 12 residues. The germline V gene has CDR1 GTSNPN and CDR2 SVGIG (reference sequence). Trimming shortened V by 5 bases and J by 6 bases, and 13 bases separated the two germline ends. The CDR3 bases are TGTGCCTGGGGTATGGGAGGCGCTGAAGCTTTCTTT. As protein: CAWGMGGAEAFF.

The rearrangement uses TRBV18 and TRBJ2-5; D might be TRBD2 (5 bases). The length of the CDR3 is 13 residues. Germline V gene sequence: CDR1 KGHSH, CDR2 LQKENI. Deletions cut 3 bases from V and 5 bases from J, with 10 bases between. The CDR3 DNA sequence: TGTGCCAGCTCACCGGACTTCGAGGAGACCCAGTACTTC. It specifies CASSPDFEETQYF.

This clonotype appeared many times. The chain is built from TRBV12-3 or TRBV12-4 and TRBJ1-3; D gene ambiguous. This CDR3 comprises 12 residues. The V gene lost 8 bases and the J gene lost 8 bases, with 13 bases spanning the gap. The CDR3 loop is CASLQGRDTIYF. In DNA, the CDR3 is TGTGCCAGCCTTCAAGGGAGGGACACCATATATTTT.

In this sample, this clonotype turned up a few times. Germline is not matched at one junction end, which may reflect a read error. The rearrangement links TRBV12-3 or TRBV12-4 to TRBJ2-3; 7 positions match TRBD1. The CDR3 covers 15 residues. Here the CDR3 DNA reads TGTGCCAGCAGCTTAGGGTACAGGGGTTACGATACGCAGTATTTT. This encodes CASSLGYRGYDTQYF.

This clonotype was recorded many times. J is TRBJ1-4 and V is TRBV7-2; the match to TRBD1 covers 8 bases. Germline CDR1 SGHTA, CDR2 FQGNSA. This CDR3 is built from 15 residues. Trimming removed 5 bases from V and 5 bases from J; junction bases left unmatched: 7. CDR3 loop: CASSARTGRNEKLFF. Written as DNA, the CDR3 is TGTGCCAGCAGCGCCCGGACAGGGAGGAATGAAAAACTGTTTTTT.

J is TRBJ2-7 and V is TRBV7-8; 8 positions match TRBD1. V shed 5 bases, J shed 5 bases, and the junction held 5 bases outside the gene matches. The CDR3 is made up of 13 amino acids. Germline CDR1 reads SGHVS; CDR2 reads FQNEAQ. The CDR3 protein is CASSRDRFDEQYF. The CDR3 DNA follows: TGTGCCAGCAGCCGGGACAGGTTTGACGAGCAGTACTTC. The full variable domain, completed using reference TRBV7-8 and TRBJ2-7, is GAGVSQSPRYKVAKRGQDVALRCDPISGHVSLFWYQQALGQGPEFLTYFQNEAQLDKSGLPSDRFFAERPEGSVSTLKIQRTQQEDSAVYLCASSRDRFDEQYFGPGTRLTVT.

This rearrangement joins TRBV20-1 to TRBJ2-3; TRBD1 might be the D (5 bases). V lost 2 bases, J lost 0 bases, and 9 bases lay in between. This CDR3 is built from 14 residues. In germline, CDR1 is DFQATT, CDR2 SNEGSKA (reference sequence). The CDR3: CSARPDSSTDTQYF. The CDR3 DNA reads TGCAGTGCTAGACCCGACAGTAGCACAGATACGCAGTATTTT.

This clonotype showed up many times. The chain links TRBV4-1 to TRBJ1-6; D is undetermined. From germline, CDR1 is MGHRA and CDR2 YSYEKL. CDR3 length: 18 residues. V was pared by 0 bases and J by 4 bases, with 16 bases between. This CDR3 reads CASSQDPVEAGYNSPLHF. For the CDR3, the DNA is TGCGCCAGCAGCCAAGATCCGGTCGAGGCGGGGTATAATTCACCCCTCCACTTT.

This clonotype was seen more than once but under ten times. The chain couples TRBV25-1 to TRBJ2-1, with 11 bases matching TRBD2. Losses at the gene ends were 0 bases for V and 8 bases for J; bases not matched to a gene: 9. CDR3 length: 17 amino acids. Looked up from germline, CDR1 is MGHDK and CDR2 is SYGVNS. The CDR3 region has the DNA TGTGCCAGCAGTGAATATTTTCCTAGCGGGAGGTCCGATGAGCAGTTCTTC. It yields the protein CASSEYFPSGRSDEQFF.

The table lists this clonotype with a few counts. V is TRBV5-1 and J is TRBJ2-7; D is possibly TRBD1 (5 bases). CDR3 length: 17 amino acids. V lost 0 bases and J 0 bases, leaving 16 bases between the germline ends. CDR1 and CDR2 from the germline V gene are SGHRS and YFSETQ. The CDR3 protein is CASSLDGAAGPSYEQYF. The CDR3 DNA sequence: TGCGCCAGCAGCTTGGATGGTGCGGCAGGGCCCTCCTACGAGCAGTACTTC.

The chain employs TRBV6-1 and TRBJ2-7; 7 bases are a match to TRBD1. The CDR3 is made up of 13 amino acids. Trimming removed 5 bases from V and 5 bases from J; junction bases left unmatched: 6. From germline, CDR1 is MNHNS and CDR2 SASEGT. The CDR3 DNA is TGTGCCAGCAGTCGGGACAGAGGCGACGAGCAGTACTTC. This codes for CASSRDRGDEQYF.

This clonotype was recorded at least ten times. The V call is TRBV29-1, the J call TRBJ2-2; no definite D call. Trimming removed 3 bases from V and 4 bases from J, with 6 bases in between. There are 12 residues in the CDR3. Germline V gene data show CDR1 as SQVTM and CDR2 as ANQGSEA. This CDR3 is CSVDIVTGELFF. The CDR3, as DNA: TGCAGCGTTGATATAGTCACCGGGGAGCTGTTTTTT.

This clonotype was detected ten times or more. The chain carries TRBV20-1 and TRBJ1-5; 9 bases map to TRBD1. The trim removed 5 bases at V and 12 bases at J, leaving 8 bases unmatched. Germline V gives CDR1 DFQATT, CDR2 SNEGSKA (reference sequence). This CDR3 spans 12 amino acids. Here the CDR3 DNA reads TGCAGTGCTCAAGGGGGACAGGGACACCAGCATTTT. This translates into CSAQGGQGHQHF.

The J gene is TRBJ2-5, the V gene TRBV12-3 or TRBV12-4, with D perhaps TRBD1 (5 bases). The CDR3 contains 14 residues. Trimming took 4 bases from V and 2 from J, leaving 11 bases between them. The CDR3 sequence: CASSYRGIQETQYF. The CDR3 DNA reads TGTGCCAGCAGTTATAGGGGAATACAAGAGACCCAGTACTTC.

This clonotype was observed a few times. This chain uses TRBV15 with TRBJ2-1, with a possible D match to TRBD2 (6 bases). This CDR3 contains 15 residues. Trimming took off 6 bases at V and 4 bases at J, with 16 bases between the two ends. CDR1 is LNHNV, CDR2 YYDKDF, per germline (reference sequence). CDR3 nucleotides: TGTGCCACCAGACCCGGGCCAGGGAGGTACAATGAGCAGTTCTTC. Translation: CATRPGPGRYNEQFF.

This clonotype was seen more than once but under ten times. The CDR3 region is CASSPRLRGDTQYF. The DNA for the CDR3 is TGTGCCAGCAGCCCACGGTTGAGGGGGGATACGCAGTATTTT. The chain is built from TRBV9 and TRBJ2-3; a possible D gene is TRBD1 (6 bases). Germline CDR1 SGDLS, CDR2 YYNGEE. The CDR3 has 14 residues. Trimming stripped 4 bases from V and 6 bases from J, with 15 bases between.

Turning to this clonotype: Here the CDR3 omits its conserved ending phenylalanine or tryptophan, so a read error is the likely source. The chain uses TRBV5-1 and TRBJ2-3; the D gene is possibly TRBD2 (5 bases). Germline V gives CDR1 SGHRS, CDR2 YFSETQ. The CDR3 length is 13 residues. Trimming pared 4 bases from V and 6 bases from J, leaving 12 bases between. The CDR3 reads CASSGPSGDTQYC. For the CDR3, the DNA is TGCGCCAGCAGCGGGCCCTCGGGGGATACGCAGTATTGT.

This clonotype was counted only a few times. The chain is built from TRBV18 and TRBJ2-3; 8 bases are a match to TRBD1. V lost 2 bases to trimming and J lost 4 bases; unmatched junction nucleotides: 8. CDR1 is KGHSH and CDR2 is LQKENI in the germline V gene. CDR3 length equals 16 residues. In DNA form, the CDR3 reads TGTGCCAGCTCACCAGGTTCCGGACAGGGTGCAGATACGCAGTATTTT. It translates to CASSPGSGQGADTQYF.

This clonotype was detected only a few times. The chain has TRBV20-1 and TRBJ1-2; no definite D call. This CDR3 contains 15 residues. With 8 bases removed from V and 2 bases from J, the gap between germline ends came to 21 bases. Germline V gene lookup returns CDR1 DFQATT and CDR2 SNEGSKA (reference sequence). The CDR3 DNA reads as TGCAGTTTACAACCAGACGGAGTAGGGAACTATGGCTACACCTTC. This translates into CSLQPDGVGNYGYTF.

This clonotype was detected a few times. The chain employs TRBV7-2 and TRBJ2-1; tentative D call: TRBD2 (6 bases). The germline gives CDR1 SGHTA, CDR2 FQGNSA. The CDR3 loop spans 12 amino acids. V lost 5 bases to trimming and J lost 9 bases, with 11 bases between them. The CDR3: CASSRAGGEQFF. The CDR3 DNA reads TGTGCCAGCAGCAGGGCCGGGGGTGAGCAGTTCTTC. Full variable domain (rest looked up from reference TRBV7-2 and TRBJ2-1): GAGVSQSPSNKVTEKGKDVELRCDPISGHTALYWYRQSLGQGLEFLIYFQGNSAPDKSGLPSDRFSAERTGGSVSTLTIQRTQQEDSAVYLCASSRAGGEQFFGPGTRLTVL.

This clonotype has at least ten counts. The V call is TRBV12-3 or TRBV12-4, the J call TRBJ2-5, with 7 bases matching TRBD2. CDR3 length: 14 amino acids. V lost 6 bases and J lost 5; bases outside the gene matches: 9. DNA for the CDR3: TGTGCCAGCAGCCCTACAGTCGGGGGGGAGACCCAGTACTTC. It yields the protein CASSPTVGGETQYF.